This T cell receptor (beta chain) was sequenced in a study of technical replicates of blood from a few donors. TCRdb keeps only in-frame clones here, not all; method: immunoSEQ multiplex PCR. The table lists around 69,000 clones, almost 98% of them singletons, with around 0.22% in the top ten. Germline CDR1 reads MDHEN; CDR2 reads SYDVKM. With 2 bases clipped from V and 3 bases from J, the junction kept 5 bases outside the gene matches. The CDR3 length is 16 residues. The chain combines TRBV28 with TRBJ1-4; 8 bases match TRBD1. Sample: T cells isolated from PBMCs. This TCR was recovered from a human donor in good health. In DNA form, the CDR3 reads TGTGCCAGCAGTTTAGCAGGGGGCGCCGCTAATGAAAAACTGTTTTTT. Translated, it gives CASSLAGGAANEKLFF.